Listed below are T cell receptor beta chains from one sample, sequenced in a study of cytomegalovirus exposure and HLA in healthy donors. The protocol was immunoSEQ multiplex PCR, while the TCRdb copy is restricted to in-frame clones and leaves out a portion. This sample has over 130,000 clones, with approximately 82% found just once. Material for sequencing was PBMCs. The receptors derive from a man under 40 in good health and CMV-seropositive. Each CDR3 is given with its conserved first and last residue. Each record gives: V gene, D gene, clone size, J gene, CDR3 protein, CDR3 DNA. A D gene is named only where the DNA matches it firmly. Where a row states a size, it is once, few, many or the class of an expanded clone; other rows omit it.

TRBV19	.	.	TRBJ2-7	CASSVGTPASYEQYF	TGTGCCAGTAGTGTCGGGACTCCTGCCTCCTACGAGCAGTACTTC
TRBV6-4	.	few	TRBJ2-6	CASSEHGSSGANVLTF	TGTGCCAGCAGTGAGCACGGGTCCTCTGGGGCCAACGTCCTGACTTTC
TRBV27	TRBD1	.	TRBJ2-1	CASSPGTGGRNEQFF	TGTGCCAGCAGCCCCGGGACAGGGGGCCGAAATGAGCAGTTCTTC
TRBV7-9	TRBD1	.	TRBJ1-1	CAANLQGATEAFF	TGTGCCGCAAACCTTCAGGGGGCCACTGAAGCTTTCTTT
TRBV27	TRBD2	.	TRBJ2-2	CASSLTSGGRWELFF	TGTGCCAGCAGTCTCACGAGCGGGGGGCGCTGGGAGCTGTTTTTT
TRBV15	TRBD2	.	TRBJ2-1	CATSREVGLAGNEQFF	TGTGCCACCAGCAGAGAAGTGGGACTAGCGGGAAATGAGCAGTTCTTC
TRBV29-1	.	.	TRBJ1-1	CSGASQAGAANTEAFF	TGCAGCGGAGCGTCCCAGGCAGGGGCTGCGAACACTGAAGCTTTCTTT
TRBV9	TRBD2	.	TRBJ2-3	CASSVASGGLLDTQYF	TGTGCCAGCAGCGTAGCAAGCGGGGGACTACTAGATACGCAGTATTTT
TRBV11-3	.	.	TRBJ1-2	CASSLGDGYTF	TGTGCCAGCAGCTTAGGCGATGGCTACACCTTC
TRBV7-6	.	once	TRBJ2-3	CASSLVAGPTDTQYF	TGTGCCAGCAGCTTAGTGGCGGGGCCCACAGATACGCAGTATTTT
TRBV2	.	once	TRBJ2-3	CASRVGSNTDTQYF	TGTGCCAGCAGGGTCGGGAGTAACACAGATACGCAGTATTTT
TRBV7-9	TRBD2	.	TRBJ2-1	CASSLARGGNYNEQFF	TGTGCCAGCAGCTTAGCGCGGGGGGGCAATTACAATGAGCAGTTCTTC
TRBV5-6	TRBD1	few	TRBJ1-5	CASSSNAGGGQPQHF	TGTGCCAGCAGCTCTAATGCAGGGGGCGGTCAGCCCCAGCATTTT
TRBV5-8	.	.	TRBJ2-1	CASSLDREEQFF	TGTGCCAGCAGCTTGGACAGGGAAGAGCAGTTCTTC
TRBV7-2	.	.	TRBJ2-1	CASRGRGTYNEQFF	TGTGCCAGCCGGGGGAGGGGGACCTACAATGAGCAGTTCTTC
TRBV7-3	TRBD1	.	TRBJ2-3	CASSLRGTGEEPDTQYF	TGTGCCAGCAGCTTAAGGGGGACAGGGGAGGAACCAGATACGCAGTATTTT
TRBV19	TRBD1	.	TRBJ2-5	CASSTRQGTETQYF	TGTGCCAGTAGTACCCGACAGGGTACAGAGACCCAGTACTTC
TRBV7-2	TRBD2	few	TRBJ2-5	CASSRSGGGETQYF	TGTGCCAGCAGCCGGAGCGGGGGAGGAGAGACCCAGTACTTC
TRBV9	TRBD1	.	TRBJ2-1	CASSRTGGSYNEQFF	TGTGCCAGCAGCAGAACAGGGGGCTCCTACAATGAGCAGTTCTTC
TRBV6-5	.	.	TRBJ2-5	CASLGTNQETQYF	TGTGCCAGCTTGGGGACAAATCAAGAGACCCAGTACTTC
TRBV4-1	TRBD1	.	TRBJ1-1	CASSQDEGAWTEAFF	TGCGCCAGCAGCCAAGATGAGGGGGCTTGGACTGAAGCTTTCTTT
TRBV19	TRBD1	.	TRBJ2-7	CASSPGQVSYEQYF	TGTGCCAGTAGTCCGGGACAGGTTTCCTACGAGCAGTACTTC